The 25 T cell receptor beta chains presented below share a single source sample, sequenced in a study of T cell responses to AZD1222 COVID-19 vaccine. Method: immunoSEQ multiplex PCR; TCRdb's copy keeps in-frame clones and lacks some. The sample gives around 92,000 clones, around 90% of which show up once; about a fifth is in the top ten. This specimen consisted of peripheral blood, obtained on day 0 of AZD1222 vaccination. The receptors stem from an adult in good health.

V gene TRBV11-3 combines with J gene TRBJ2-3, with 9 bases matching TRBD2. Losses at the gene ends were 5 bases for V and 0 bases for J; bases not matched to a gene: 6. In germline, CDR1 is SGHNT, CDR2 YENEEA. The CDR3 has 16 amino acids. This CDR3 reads CASSARAGGSTDTQYF. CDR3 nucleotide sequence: TGTGCCAGCAGCGCTCGGGCGGGGGGGAGCACAGATACGCAGTATTTT.

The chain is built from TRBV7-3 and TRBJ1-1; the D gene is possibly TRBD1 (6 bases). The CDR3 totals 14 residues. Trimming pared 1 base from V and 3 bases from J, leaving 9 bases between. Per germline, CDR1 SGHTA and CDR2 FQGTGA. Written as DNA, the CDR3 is TGTGCCAGCAGCTTAAGAGGGGGTGACACTGAAGCTTTCTTT. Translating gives CASSLRGGDTEAFF.

The CDR3 DNA reads as TGTGCCAGCAGCTTAGCTAACCAAGAGACCCAGTACTTC. Translation gives CASSLANQETQYF. The V and J genes are TRBV13 and TRBJ2-5; D is uncertain. The CDR3 length is 13 residues. Deletions cut 1 base from V and 0 bases from J, with 3 bases between. Per the germline V gene, CDR1 is PRHDT and CDR2 is FYEKMQ (reference sequence).

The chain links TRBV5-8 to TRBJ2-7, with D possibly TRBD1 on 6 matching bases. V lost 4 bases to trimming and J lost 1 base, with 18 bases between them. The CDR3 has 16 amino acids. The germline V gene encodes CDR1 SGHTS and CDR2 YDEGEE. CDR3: CASSIGSSRGSYEQYF. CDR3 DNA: TGTGCCAGCAGCATTGGTAGCTCCAGGGGATCCTACGAGCAGTACTTC.

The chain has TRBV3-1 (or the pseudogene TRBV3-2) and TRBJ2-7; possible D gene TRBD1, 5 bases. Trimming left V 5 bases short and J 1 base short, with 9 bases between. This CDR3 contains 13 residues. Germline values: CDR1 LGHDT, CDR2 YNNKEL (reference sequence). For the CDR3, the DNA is TGTGCCAGCAGCTTCCAGGGATCCTACGAGCAGTACTTC. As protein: CASSFQGSYEQYF.

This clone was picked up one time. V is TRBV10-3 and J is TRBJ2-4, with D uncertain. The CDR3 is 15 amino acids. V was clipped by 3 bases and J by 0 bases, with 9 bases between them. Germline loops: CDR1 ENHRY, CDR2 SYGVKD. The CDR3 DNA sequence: TGTGCCATCAGTGACAGCACGTTAGCCAAAAACATTCAGTACTTC. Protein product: CAISDSTLAKNIQYF.

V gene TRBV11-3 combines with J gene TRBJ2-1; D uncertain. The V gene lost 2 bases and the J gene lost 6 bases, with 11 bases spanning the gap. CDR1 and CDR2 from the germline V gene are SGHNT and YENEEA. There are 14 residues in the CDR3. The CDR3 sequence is CASSLNQYSNEQFF. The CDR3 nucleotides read TGTGCCAGCAGCTTAAATCAATATAGCAATGAGCAGTTCTTC.

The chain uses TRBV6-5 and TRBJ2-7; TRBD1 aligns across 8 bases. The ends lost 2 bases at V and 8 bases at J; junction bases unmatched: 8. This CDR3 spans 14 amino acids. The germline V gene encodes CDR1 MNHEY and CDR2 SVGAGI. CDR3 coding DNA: TGTGCCAGCAGTTACCAAGGACAGGGACGAAAGCAGTACTTC. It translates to CASSYQGQGRKQYF.

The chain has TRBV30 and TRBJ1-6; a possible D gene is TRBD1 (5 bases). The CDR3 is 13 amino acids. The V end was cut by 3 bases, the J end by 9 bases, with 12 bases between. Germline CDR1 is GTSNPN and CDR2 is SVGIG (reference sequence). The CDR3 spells CAWREGRGSPLHF. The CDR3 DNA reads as TGTGCCTGGAGGGAGGGGCGAGGTTCACCCCTCCACTTT.

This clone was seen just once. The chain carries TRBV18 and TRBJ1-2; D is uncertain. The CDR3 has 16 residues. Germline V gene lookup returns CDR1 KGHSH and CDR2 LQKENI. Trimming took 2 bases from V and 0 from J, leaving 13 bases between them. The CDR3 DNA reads TGTGCCAGCTCACCAACAGAAATAAGAGCTAACTATGGCTACACCTTC. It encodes CASSPTEIRANYGYTF.

CDR3 region: CASSILGPPLGDYSNQPQHF. The CDR3 DNA sequence: TGTGCCAGTAGTATTTTAGGCCCCCCCCTCGGGGACTATAGCAATCAGCCCCAGCATTTT. V and J are TRBV19 and TRBJ1-5, with D perhaps matching TRBD1 (5 bases). V lost 3 bases to trimming and J lost 0 bases, with 24 bases between them. The CDR3 contains 20 residues. Germline V CDR1 and CDR2: LNHDA, SQIVND (reference sequence).

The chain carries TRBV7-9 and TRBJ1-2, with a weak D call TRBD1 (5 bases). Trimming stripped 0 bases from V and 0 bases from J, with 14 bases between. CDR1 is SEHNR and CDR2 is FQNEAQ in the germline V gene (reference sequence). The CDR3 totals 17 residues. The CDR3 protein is CASSLAPDSLANYGYTF. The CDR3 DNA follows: TGTGCCAGCAGCTTAGCTCCCGACAGTCTGGCTAACTATGGCTACACCTTC.

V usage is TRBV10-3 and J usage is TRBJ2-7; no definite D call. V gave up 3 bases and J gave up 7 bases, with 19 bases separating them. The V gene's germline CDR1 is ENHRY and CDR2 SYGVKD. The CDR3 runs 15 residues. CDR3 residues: CAISDTPPKATEQYF. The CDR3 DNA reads TGTGCCATCAGTGATACCCCCCCCAAAGCTACGGAGCAGTACTTC.

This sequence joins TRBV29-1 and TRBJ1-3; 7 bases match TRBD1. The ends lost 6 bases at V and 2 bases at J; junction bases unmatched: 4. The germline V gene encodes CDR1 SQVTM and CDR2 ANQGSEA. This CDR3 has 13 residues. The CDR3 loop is CSVGQGAGNTIYF. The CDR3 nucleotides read TGCAGCGTCGGTCAGGGGGCTGGAAACACCATATATTTT.

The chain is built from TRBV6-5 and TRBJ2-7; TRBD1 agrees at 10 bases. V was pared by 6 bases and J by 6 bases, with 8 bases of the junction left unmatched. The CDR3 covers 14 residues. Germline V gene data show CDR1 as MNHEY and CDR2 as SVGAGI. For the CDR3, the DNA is TGTGCCAGCAGAGGACCGACAGGGGGCACCGAGCAGTACTTC. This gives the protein CASRGPTGGTEQYF.

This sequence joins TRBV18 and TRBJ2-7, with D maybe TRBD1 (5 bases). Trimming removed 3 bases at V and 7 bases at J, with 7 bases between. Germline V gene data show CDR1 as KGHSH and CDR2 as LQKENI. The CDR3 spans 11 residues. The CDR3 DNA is TGTGCCAGCTCACCGGGGCGGGAGCAGTACTTC. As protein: CASSPGREQYF.

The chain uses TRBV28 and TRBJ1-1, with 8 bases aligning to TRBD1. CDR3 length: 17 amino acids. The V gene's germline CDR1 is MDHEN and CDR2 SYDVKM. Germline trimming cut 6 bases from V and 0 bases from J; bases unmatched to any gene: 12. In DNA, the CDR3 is TGTGCCAGCAGGGGCCCCGGGCCAGGGGGCTTGAACACTGAAGCTTTCTTT. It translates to CASRGPGPGGLNTEAFF.

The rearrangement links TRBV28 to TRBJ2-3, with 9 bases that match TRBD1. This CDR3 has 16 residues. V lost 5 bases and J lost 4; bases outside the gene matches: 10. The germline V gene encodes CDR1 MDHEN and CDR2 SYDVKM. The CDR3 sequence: CASSPIQGAVSDTQYF. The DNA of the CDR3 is TGTGCCAGCAGTCCTATACAGGGGGCGGTCTCAGATACGCAGTATTTT. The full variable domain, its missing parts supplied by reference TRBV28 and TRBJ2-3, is DVKVTQSSRYLVKRTGEKVFLECVQDMDHENMFWYRQDPGLGLRLIYFSYDVKMKEKGDIPEGYSVSREKKERFSLILESASTNQTSMYLCASSPIQGAVSDTQYFGPGTRLTVL.

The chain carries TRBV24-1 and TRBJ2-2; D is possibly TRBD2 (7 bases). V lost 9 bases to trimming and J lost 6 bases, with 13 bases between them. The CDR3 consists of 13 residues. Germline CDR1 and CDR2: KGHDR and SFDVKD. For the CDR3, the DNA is TGTGCCACCGCCCCCGGGGGGCCCGGGGAGCTGTTTTTT. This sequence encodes CATAPGGPGELFF.

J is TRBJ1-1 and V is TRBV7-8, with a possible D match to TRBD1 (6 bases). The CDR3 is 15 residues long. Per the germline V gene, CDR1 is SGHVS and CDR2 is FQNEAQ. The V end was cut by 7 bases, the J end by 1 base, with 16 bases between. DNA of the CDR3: TGTGCCAGCACCTCCCAGGGGTTGGCGAACACTGAAGCTTTCTTT. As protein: CASTSQGLANTEAFF.

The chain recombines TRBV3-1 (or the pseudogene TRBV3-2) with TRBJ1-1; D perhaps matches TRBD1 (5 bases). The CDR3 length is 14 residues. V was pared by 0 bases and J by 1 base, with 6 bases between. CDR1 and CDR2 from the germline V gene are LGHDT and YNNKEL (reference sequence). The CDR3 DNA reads TGTGCCAGCAGCCAAGAGGACACGAACACTGAAGCTTTCTTT. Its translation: CASSQEDTNTEAFF.

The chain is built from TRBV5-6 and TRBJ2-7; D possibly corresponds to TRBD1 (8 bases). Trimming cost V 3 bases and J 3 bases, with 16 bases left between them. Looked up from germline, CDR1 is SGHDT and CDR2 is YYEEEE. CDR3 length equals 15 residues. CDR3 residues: CASSSRYRGGYEQYF. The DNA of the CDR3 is TGTGCCAGCAGCTCCCGATACAGGGGGGGCTACGAGCAGTACTTC.

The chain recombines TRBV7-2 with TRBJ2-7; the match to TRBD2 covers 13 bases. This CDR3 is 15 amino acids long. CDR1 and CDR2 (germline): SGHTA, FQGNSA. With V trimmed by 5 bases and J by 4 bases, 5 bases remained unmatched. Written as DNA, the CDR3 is TGTGCCAGCAGCCTCTGGACTAGCGGGGGTTACGAGCAGTACTTC. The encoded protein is CASSLWTSGGYEQYF.

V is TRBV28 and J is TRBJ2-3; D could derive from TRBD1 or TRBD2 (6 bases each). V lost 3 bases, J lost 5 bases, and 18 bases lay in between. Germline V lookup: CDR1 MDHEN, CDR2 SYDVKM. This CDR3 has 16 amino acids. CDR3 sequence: CASSLGGELGGDTQYF. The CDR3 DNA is TGTGCCAGCAGTTTGGGGGGCGAGCTGGGAGGAGATACGCAGTATTTT.

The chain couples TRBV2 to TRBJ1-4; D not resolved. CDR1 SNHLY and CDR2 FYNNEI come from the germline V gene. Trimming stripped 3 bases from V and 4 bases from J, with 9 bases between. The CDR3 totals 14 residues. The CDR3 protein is CASSESTGNEKLFF. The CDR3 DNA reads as TGTGCCAGCAGTGAGTCAACGGGTAATGAAAAACTGTTTTTT.